Sequencing of this TCR beta chain was carried out in a study of PD-1 blockade in mismatch repair-deficient tumors. Study as a whole: Patients had over ten mismatch repair-deficient cancer types and were previously treated and progressing. Study outcomes and limitations: After pembrolizumab, tumor-resident clones rose rapidly, then generally contracted before radiologic responses.

Using immunoSEQ multiplex PCR, the repertoire was profiled, and TCRdb retains in-frame clones only, with some absent. The sample records approximately 130,000 clones, roughly nine tenths being singletons. Mismatch repair deficiency was confirmed in all patients, by PCR or immunohistochemistry. The TCR-sequenced patients were three responders to pembrolizumab. CDR1 and CDR2 (germline): MGHRA, YSYEKL. This CDR3 has 15 amino acids. Germline trimming cut 1 base from V and 1 base from J; bases unmatched to any gene: 0. Details on this clone: Its target is unknown.

This specimen consisted of peripheral blood, obtained 44 weeks after starting pembrolizumab. The TCR sequence derives from an adult with mismatch repair-deficient cancer. This chain connects TRBV4-1 to TRBJ2-7; the match to TRBD2 covers 11 bases. The CDR3 DNA sequence: TGCGCCAGCAGCCAAGGACTAGCGGGATCCTACGAGCAGTACTTC. This translates into CASSQGLAGSYEQYF.